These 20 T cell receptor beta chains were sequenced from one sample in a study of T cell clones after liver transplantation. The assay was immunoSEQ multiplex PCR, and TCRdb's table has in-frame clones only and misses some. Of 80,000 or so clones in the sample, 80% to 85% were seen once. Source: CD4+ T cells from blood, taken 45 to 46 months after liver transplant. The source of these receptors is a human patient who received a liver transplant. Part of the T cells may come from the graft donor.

The CDR3: CASSMGLAGYNEQFF. The DNA of the CDR3 is TGCGCCAGCAGCATGGGACTAGCGGGTTACAATGAGCAGTTCTTC. The chain uses TRBV5-1 and TRBJ2-1; TRBD2 matches 12 bases. The V gene's germline CDR1 is SGHRS and CDR2 YFSETQ. The CDR3 is made up of 15 amino acids. J lost 4 bases, V lost 4 bases, and 3 bases had no gene match.

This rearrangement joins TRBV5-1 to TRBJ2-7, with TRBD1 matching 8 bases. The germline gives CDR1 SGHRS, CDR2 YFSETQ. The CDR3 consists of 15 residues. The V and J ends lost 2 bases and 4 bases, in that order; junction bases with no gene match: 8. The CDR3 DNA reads TGCGCCAGCAGCTTCTTGACAGGGGATAGGTACGAGCAGTACTTC. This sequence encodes CASSFLTGDRYEQYF.

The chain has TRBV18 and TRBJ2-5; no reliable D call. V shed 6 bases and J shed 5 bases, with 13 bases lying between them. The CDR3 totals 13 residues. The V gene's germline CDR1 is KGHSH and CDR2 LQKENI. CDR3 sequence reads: CASSPGLGETQYF. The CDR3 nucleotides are TGTGCCAGCTCGCCGGGCCTTGGGGAGACCCAGTACTTC.

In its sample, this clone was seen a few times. DNA of the CDR3: TGTGCCAGCAGTCACAGGGATACGGGCGAGCAGTACTTC. It encodes CASSHRDTGEQYF. The chain carries TRBV6-6 and TRBJ2-7; TRBD1 is a possible D gene (6 bases). Germline CDR1 reads MNHNY; CDR2 reads SVGAGI (reference sequence). V was cut by 5 bases and J by 6 bases, with 14 bases left in between. This CDR3 has 13 amino acids.

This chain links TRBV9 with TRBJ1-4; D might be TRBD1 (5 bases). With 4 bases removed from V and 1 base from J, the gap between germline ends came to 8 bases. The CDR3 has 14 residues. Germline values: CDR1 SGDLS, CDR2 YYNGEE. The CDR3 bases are TGTGCCAGCAGCAGGGGTTTAACTAATGAAAAACTGTTTTTT. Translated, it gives CASSRGLTNEKLFF.

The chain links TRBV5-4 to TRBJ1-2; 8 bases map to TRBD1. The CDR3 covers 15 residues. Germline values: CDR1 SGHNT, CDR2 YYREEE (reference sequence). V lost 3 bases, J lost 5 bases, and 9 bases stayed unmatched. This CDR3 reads CASSSRTGREYGYTF. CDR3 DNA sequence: TGTGCCAGCAGCTCGCGGACAGGGAGGGAGTATGGCTACACCTTC.

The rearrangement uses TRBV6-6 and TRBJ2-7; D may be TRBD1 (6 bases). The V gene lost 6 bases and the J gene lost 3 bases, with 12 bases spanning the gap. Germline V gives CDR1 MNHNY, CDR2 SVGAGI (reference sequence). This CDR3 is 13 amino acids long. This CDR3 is CASRQYRDYEQYF. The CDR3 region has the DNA TGTGCCAGCAGGCAATACAGGGACTACGAGCAGTACTTC.

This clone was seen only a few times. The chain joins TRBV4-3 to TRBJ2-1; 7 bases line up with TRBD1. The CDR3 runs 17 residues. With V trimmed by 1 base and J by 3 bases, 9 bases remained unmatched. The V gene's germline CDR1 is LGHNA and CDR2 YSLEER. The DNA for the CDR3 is TGCGCCAGCAGCCAAGTCCTGAGACAGGGCATCTACAATGAGCAGTTCTTC. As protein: CASSQVLRQGIYNEQFF.

The CDR3 here is CASSSPLGTGSSYEQYF. The CDR3 DNA sequence: TGCGCCAGCAGCAGCCCCCTCGGGACAGGAAGCTCCTACGAGCAGTACTTC. The rearrangement joins TRBV5-1 to TRBJ2-7, with 8 bases aligning to TRBD1. Germline V lookup: CDR1 SGHRS, CDR2 YFSETQ. With 4 bases clipped from V and 0 bases from J, the junction kept 12 bases outside the gene matches. This CDR3 is 17 amino acids long.

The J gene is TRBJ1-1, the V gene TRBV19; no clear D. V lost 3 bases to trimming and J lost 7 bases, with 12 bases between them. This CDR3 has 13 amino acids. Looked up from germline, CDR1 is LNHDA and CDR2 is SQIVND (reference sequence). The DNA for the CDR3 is TGTGCCAGTAGTATTAATCAGGCGGGTGAAGCTTTCTTT. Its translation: CASSINQAGEAFF. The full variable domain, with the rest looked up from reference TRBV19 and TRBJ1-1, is DGGITQSPKYLFRKEGQNVTLSCEQNLNHDAMYWYRQDPGQGLRLIYYSQIVNDFQKGDIAEGYSVSREKKESFPLTVTSAQKNPTAFYLCASSINQAGEAFFGQGTRLTVV.

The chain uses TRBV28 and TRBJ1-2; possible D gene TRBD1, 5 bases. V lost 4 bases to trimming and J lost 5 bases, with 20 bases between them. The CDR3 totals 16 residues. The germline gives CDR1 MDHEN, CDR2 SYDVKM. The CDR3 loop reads CASSSPGGDLKYGYTF. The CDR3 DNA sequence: TGTGCCAGCAGTTCCCCGGGGGGGGATCTAAAGTATGGCTACACCTTC.

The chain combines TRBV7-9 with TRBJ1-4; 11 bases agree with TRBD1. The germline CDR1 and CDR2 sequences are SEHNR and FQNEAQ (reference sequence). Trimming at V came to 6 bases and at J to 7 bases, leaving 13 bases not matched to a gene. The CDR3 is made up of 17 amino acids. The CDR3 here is CASSPLPWDRGFEKLFF. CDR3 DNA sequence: TGTGCCAGCAGTCCACTACCCTGGGACAGGGGGTTTGAAAAACTGTTTTTT.

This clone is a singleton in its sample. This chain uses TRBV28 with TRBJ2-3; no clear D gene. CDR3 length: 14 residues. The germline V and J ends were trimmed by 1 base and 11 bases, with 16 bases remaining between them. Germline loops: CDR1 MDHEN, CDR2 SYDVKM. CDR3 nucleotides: TGTGCCAGCAGTTTATCCGGCAGCCAAACGGTGCAGTATTTT. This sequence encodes CASSLSGSQTVQYF.

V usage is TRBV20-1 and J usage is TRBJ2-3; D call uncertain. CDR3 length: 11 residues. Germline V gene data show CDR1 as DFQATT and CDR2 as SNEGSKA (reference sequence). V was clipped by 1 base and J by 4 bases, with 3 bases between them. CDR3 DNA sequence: TGCAGTGCTAGAGTTGCAGATACGCAGTATTTT. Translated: CSARVADTQYF.

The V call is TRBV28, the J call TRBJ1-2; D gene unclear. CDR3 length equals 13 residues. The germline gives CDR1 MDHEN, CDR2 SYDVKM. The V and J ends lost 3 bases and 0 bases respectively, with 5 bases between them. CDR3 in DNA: TGTGCCAGCAGTTTGCGATCTAACTATGGCTACACCTTC. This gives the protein CASSLRSNYGYTF.

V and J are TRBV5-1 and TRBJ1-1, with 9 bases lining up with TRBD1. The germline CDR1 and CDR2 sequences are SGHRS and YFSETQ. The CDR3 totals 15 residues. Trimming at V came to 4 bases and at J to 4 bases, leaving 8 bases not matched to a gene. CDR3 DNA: TGCGCCAGCAGCGAACAGGGGGCCGAAGGCACTGAAGCTTTCTTT. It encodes CASSEQGAEGTEAFF.

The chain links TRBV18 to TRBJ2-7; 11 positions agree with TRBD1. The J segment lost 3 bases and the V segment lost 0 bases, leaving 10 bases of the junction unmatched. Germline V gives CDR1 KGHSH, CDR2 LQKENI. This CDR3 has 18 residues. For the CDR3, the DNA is TGTGCCAGCTCACCACCGAATGAGGGGACAGGGGGACACTACGAGCAGTACTTC. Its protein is CASSPPNEGTGGHYEQYF.

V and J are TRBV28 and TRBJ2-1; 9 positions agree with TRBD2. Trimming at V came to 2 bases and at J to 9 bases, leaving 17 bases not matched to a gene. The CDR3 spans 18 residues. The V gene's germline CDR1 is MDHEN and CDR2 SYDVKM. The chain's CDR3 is CASSLGLAGSVRLGEQFF. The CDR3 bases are TGTGCCAGCAGTTTAGGGCTAGCGGGATCAGTCCGTCTTGGTGAGCAGTTCTTC. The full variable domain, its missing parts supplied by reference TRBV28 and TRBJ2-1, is DVKVTQSSRYLVKRTGEKVFLECVQDMDHENMFWYRQDPGLGLRLIYFSYDVKMKEKGDIPEGYSVSREKKERFSLILESASTNQTSMYLCASSLGLAGSVRLGEQFFGPGTRLTVL.

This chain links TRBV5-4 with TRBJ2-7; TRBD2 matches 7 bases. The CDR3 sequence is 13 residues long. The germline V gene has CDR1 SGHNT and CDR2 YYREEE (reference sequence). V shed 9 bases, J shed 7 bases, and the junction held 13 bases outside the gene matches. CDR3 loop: CAILGLRGGEQYF. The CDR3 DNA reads TGTGCCATCCTGGGACTACGGGGTGGAGAGCAGTACTTC.

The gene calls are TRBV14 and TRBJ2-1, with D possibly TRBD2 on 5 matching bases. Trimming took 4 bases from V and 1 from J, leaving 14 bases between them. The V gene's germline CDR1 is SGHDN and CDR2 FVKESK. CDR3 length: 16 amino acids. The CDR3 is CASSPLSGGSYNEQFF. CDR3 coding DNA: TGTGCCAGCAGCCCCCTCAGCGGCGGTTCCTACAATGAGCAGTTCTTC.